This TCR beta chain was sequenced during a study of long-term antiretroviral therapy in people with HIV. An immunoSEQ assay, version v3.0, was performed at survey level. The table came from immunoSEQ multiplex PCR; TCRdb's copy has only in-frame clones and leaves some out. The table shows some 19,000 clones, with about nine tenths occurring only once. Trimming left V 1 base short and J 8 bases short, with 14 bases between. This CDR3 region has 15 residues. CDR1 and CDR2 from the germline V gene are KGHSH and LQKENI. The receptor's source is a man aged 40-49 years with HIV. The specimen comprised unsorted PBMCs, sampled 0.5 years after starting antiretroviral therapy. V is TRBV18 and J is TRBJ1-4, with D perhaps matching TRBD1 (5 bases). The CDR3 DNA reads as TGTGCCAGCTCACCACAGTACGGGGCAAGCGAAAAACTGTTTTTT. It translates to CASSPQYGASEKLFF. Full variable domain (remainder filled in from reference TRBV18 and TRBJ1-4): NAGVMQNPRHLVRRRGQEARLRCSPMKGHSHVYWYRQLPEEGLKFMVYLQKENIIDESGMPKERFSAEFPKEGPSILRIQQVVRGDSAAYFCASSPQYGASEKLFFGSGTQLSVL.